Listed below are T cell receptor beta chains from one sample, sequenced in a study of shared clonotypes between healthy human individuals. The repertoire was sequenced with immunoSEQ multiplex PCR; TCRdb's copy has only in-frame clones and lacks some. This table has about 560,000 clones, roughly four fifths appearing once. The material sequenced was PBMCs. These receptor sequences come from a woman in her 40s in good health. Some clones in this sample may be carry-over from other donors' samples. Both conserved end residues are part of each CDR3. A D gene is named only where the DNA matches it firmly. Only some rows state a clone size, as once, few, many or a class for expanded clones.

d_call j_call clone_size v_call cdr3_aa cdr3_nt
TRBD1 TRBJ2-5 NA TRBV5-1 CASSPRDRVEETQYF TGCGCCAGCAGCCCCCGGGACAGGGTAGAGGAGACCCAGTACTTC
NA TRBJ1-2 NA TRBV6-6 CASRRSIDGYTF TGTGCCAGCCGGCGCTCGATCGATGGCTACACCTTC
NA TRBJ2-4 NA TRBV18 CASSPSETRVVIQYF TGTGCCAGCTCACCAAGCGAAACACGGGTTGTCATTCAGTACTTC
TRBD1 TRBJ2-7 NA TRBV5-1 CASSLDNRGTWYEQYF TGCGCCAGCAGCTTGGACAACAGGGGCACTTGGTACGAGCAGTACTTC
NA TRBJ2-3 NA TRBV10-3 CAIAGGGLGNTQYF TGTGCCATCGCGGGCGGAGGACTGGGGAATACGCAGTATTTT
NA TRBJ2-3 NA TRBV5-1 CASSLLDTLHTDTQYF TGCGCCAGCAGCTTGCTGGACACACTACATACAGATACGCAGTATTTT
TRBD2 TRBJ2-4 few TRBV4-1 CASSQRGLAALAKNIQYF TGCGCCAGCAGCCAGAGGGGACTAGCGGCATTAGCCAAAAACATTCAGTACTTC
NA TRBJ1-1 NA TRBV28 CASSFGGGTEAFF TGTGCCAGCAGTTTTGGGGGTGGGACTGAAGCTTTCTTT
TRBD2 TRBJ2-7 NA TRBV6-1 CASRRTSGIYEQYF TGTGCCAGCAGGCGGACTAGCGGGATCTACGAGCAGTACTTC
NA TRBJ2-1 NA TRBV7-9 CASTLGGGTGHPVLF TGTGCCAGCACCCTAGGGGGGGGCACAGGGCATCCAGTACTCTTC
NA TRBJ2-7 NA TRBV28 CASSPTGWDSDEQYF TGTGCCAGCAGTCCTACAGGGTGGGACTCGGACGAGCAGTACTTC
NA TRBJ1-5 NA TRBV30 CAWSVPTEAPQHF TGTGCCTGGAGTGTACCAACGGAGGCGCCCCAGCATTTT
NA TRBJ2-6 NA TRBV6-1 CASSPTGSGANVLTF TGTGCCAGCAGTCCCACAGGGTCTGGGGCCAACGTCCTGACTTTC
NA TRBJ2-7 NA TRBV6-5 CASSLAPGTYYEQYF TGTGCCAGCAGTTTAGCCCCCGGGACATATTACGAGCAGTACTTC
TRBD1 TRBJ1-2 NA TRBV28 CASRPRTGVNYGYTF TGTGCCAGCAGGCCCCGGACAGGGGTTAACTATGGCTACACCTTC
TRBD1 TRBJ2-7 NA TRBV5-6 CASSPGQGSYEQYF TGTGCCAGCAGCCCGGGACAGGGATCCTACGAGCAGTACTTC
NA TRBJ2-2 NA TRBV6-5 CASSSQQGTGELFF TGTGCCAGCAGTTCCCAACAGGGTACCGGGGAGCTGTTTTTT
NA TRBJ2-1 NA TRBV5-4 CASSLVGGPSYNEQFF TGTGCCAGTAGCCTAGTGGGAGGACCCTCCTACAATGAGCAGTTCTTC
TRBD2 TRBJ2-5 NA TRBV15 CATSQMAGVGETQYF TGTGCCACCAGCCAAATGGCGGGAGTTGGGGAGACCCAGTACTTC
NA TRBJ1-5 NA TRBV4-2 CASSHPSARGNQPQHF TGTGCCAGCAGCCATCCCTCGGCCCGGGGTAATCAGCCCCAGCATTTT
TRBD2 TRBJ2-7 once TRBV30 CAWRLAGAYEQYF TGTGCCTGGAGGTTAGCGGGGGCTTACGAGCAGTACTTC
TRBD2 TRBJ2-3 NA TRBV28 CASSLLGLAATDTQYF TGTGCCAGCAGTTTATTGGGACTAGCGGCAACAGATACGCAGTATTTT
NA TRBJ2-1 NA TRBV2 CASKELANEQFF TGTGCCAGCAAGGAACTAGCCAATGAGCAGTTCTTC
TRBD2 TRBJ2-1 once TRBV18 CASSPPSSGRGNEQFF TGTGCCAGCTCACCACCGTCTAGCGGGAGGGGCAATGAGCAGTTCTTC
NA TRBJ1-2 NA TRBV25-1 CASSEYAQDGYTF TGTGCCAGCAGTGAATATGCTCAGGATGGCTACACCTTC
TRBD1 TRBJ1-2 NA TRBV19 CASRRVPGQGSYGYTF TGTGCCAGTAGAAGGGTCCCGGGACAGGGGAGCTATGGCTACACCTTC
NA TRBJ1-5 NA TRBV7-2 CASSRHLQGSNQPQHF TGTGCCAGCAGCCGACACCTCCAAGGGAGCAATCAGCCCCAGCATTTT
NA TRBJ2-7 NA TRBV25-1 CASSETLGGSGPYF TGTGCCAGCAGTGAAACCCTAGGTGGGTCCGGGCCGTACTTC
TRBD1 TRBJ2-7 NA TRBV28 CASRSGFAGTGKMYEQYF TGTGCCAGCAGATCCGGATTTGCCGGGACAGGGAAAATGTACGAGCAGTACTTC
TRBD2 TRBJ2-1 NA TRBV30 CAWTRGGSGSVNEQFF TGTGCCTGGACCCGGGGGGGTAGCGGGAGTGTCAATGAGCAGTTCTTC
NA TRBJ1-2 NA TRBV6-6 CASSNRGARLGYTF TGTGCCAGCAGCAACCGTGGGGCCAGGTTGGGCTACACCTTC
TRBD2 TRBJ2-3 NA TRBV11-2 CASSPPPSGRALDTQYF TGTGCCAGCAGCCCCCCACCTAGCGGGAGGGCCTTGGATACGCAGTATTTT
TRBD2 TRBJ2-1 NA TRBV28 CASSLRSGVAWTSGRSVNEQFF TGTGCCAGCAGTTTACGGAGTGGTGTGGCCTGGACTAGCGGGAGATCGGTGAATGAGCAGTTCTTC
TRBD1 TRBJ2-2 NA TRBV29-1 CSVGGGPWELFF TGCAGCGTTGGAGGGGGCCCCTGGGAGCTGTTTTTT
TRBD2 TRBJ2-3 few TRBV5-4 CASSSPSGTADTQYF TGTGCCAGCAGCTCGCCTAGCGGGACGGCAGATACGCAGTATTTT
NA TRBJ1-1 many TRBV29-1 CSVALGTAGTEAFF TGCAGCGTAGCACTCGGGACGGCGGGTACTGAAGCTTTCTTT
NA TRBJ1-5 NA TRBV20-1 CSAKGDQPQHF TGCAGTGCCAAGGGGGATCAGCCCCAGCATTTT
TRBD1 TRBJ1-4 NA TRBV10-3 CAISPGQGLGDVEKLFF TGTGCCATCAGCCCGGGACAGGGTTTGGGTGACGTGGAAAAACTGTTTTTT
TRBD2 TRBJ2-3 NA TRBV14 CASSYRDYQDTQYF TGTGCCAGCAGCTACCGGGACTATCAAGATACGCAGTATTTT
TRBD1 TRBJ1-4 few TRBV28 CASSQPTTGVEKLFF TGTGCCAGCAGTCAACCTACTACAGGGGTTGAAAAACTGTTTTTT
TRBD1 TRBJ1-4 NA TRBV4-1 CASSLTGQGEEKLFF TGCGCCAGCAGCCTAACTGGACAGGGAGAAGAAAAACTGTTTTTT
NA TRBJ2-1 NA TRBV14 CASSPGGNEQFF TGTGCCAGCAGCCCCGGCGGGAATGAGCAGTTCTTC
NA TRBJ1-2 NA TRBV27 CAGRRLPGGHYGYTF TGTGCCGGCCGGCGTTTACCGGGGGGCCACTATGGCTACACCTTC
NA TRBJ1-5 once TRBV4-1 CASSQDLRTVGSQPQHF TGCGCCAGCAGCCAAGATCTTCGGACTGTGGGAAGCCAGCCCCAGCATTTT
NA TRBJ2-3 NA TRBV30 CAWRPVSPPPGLGTDTQYF TGTGCCTGGAGGCCCGTTTCCCCTCCACCGGGACTCGGGACAGATACGCAGTATTTT
NA TRBJ1-5 NA TRBV28 CASSSRMRNQPQHF TGTGCCAGCAGTTCAAGGATGAGGAATCAGCCCCAGCATTTT